These 11 T cell receptor beta chains originate from one sample sequenced in a study of CD8+ T cells in alopecia areata. As the sequencing template, cDNA was produced by extracting RNA and reverse transcribing it. Profiled with immunoSEQ multiplex PCR; TCRdb holds only in-frame clones, not every one. The table shows about 200,000 clones, with over 45% occurring only once. As for treatment: oral pan-JAK inhibitor, 5-10 mg twice daily. This specimen consisted of CD4+ T cells sorted from blood, obtained at week 24, from a patient treated with tofacitinib. The receptor set was obtained from a human donor with alopecia areata.

The chain is built from TRBV4-1 and TRBJ1-2; D call uncertain. With 1 base removed from V and 4 bases from J, the gap between germline ends came to 10 bases. The CDR3 extends over 14 amino acids. Per germline, CDR1 MGHRA and CDR2 YSYEKL. The CDR3 nucleotides are TGCGCCAGCAGCCAAGGCAGTCCAAGCTATGGCTACACCTTC. Protein sequence: CASSQGSPSYGYTF.

This chain connects TRBV6-5 to TRBJ1-2; no clear D gene. Germline CDR1 is MNHEY and CDR2 is SVGAGI. With 5 bases removed from V and 8 bases from J, the gap between germline ends came to 9 bases. The CDR3 has 11 residues. The CDR3 DNA is TGTGCCAGCAGTGGCCCGGGGGGCTACACCTTC. Encoded protein: CASSGPGGYTF.

The chain combines TRBV29-1 with TRBJ1-2, with TRBD1 as a possible D gene (5 bases). Germline CDR1 is SQVTM and CDR2 is ANQGSEA. V was shortened by 5 bases and J by 7 bases, with 11 bases between the two germline ends. This CDR3 contains 11 residues. CDR3 region: CSVLEGRGYTF. As DNA, the CDR3 is TGCAGCGTTCTTGAGGGACGTGGCTACACCTTC.

Here the CDR3 DNA reads TGCGCCAGCAGCCTGCAGGGGGCGCAACCCCAGACTAATGAAAAACTGTTTTTT. It encodes CASSLQGAQPQTNEKLFF. V usage is TRBV4-3 and J usage is TRBJ1-4; 8 nucleotides match TRBD1. CDR3 length: 18 residues. With 4 bases clipped from V and 2 bases from J, the junction kept 12 bases outside the gene matches. The germline gives CDR1 LGHNA, CDR2 YSLEER.

This sequence joins TRBV6-5 and TRBJ1-1; the D is unclear. The CDR3 extends over 13 amino acids. Trimming removed 0 bases at V and 8 bases at J, with 10 bases between. Germline V lookup: CDR1 MNHEY, CDR2 SVGAGI. The CDR3 DNA is TGTGCCAGCAGTTACTCCCGTCAACAAGAAGCTTTCTTT. Amino acids: CASSYSRQQEAFF.

J is TRBJ1-6 and V is TRBV29-1; 7 nucleotides match TRBD1. The germline V gene encodes CDR1 SQVTM and CDR2 ANQGSEA. J was trimmed by 7 bases and V by 4 bases; bases with no gene match: 7. The CDR3 has 14 amino acids. In DNA, the CDR3 is TGCAGCGTTGCCGAGGGACAGCAGAATTCACCCCTCCACTTT. This sequence encodes CSVAEGQQNSPLHF.

The CDR3 nucleotides are TGTGCCAGCAGCCCGGGGGGCCTTAGGCATACTGAAGCTTTCTTT. Translation: CASSPGGLRHTEAFF. The J gene is TRBJ1-1, the V gene TRBV5-4; maybe TRBD1 (6 bases). This CDR3 spans 15 amino acids. The germline CDR1 and CDR2 sequences are SGHNT and YYREEE (reference sequence). Trimming removed 4 bases at V and 5 bases at J, with 18 bases between. The variable domain in full, with the rest retrieved from reference TRBV5-4 and TRBJ1-1, is ETGVTQSPTHLIKTRGQQVTLRCSSQSGHNTVSWYQQALGQGPQFIFQYYREEENGRGNFPPRFSGLQFPNYSSELNVNALELDDSALYLCASSPGGLRHTEAFFGQGTRLTVV.

This clone was observed a handful of times. The chain is built from TRBV9 and TRBJ1-6, with D perhaps matching TRBD1 (5 bases). Germline values: CDR1 SGDLS, CDR2 YYNGEE. CDR3 size: 15 residues. Trimming pared 1 base from V and 8 bases from J, leaving 13 bases between. CDR3 in DNA: TGTGCCAGCAGCGTAAATAGCAGGGACGATTCACCCCTCCACTTT. Its protein product is CASSVNSRDDSPLHF. The full variable domain, its missing parts supplied by reference TRBV9 and TRBJ1-6, is DSGVTQTPKHLITATGQRVTLRCSPRSGDLSVYWYQQSLDQGLQFLIQYYNGEERAKGNILERFSAQQFPDLHSELNLSSLELGDSALYFCASSVNSRDDSPLHFGNGTRLTVT.

This clone was counted only a few times. The chain has TRBV4-1 and TRBJ1-5; D uncertain. This CDR3 comprises 13 residues. The V and J ends lost 0 bases and 7 bases respectively, with 7 bases between them. From germline, CDR1 is MGHRA and CDR2 YSYEKL. In DNA, the CDR3 is TGCGCCAGCAGCCAAGAGGAGGCCCAGCCCCAGCATTTT. It is translated as CASSQEEAQPQHF.

This clone has only a few counts. An end of the junction does not agree with germline; a read error may underlie this. The chain has TRBV6-5 and TRBJ1-2; 9 bases fit TRBD1. In germline, CDR1 is MNHEY, CDR2 SVGAGI. This CDR3 has 14 amino acids. The CDR3 nucleotides read TGTGCCATCAGTGAAGGGACAGGGATGAGTGGCTACACCTTC. Its translation: CAISEGTGMSGYTF.

The chain joins TRBV6-5 to TRBJ1-3; 7 nucleotides agree with TRBD1. Germline CDR1 MNHEY, CDR2 SVGAGI. The trim removed 4 bases at V and 1 base at J, leaving 4 bases unmatched. CDR3 size: 15 residues. In nucleotides, the CDR3 is TGTGCCAGCAGTTTCGACAGGGCTTCTGGAAACACCATATATTTT. This sequence encodes CASSFDRASGNTIYF.